One and the same sample provided the 25 T cell receptor beta chains below, sequenced in a study of OX40 agonist ivuxolimab in advanced cancers. TCRdb keeps only in-frame clones here, not all; method: immunoSEQ multiplex PCR. This table has about 40,000 clones, approximately 85% appearing once. Sample: CD4+ or CD8+ T cells sorted from blood, taken in a trial of the OX40 agonist ivuxolimab. The receptor set was obtained from an adult with an advanced solid tumor such as melanoma, head and neck, liver or kidney cancer.

The chain combines TRBV7-2 with TRBJ2-3; perhaps TRBD2 as D (6 bases). Germline CDR1 and CDR2: SGHTA and FQGNSA. The CDR3 totals 17 residues. The germline V and J ends were trimmed by 2 bases and 1 base, with 16 bases remaining between them. The CDR3 bases are TGTGCCAGCAGCTTACTTGCGGGGACCCCCGGCACAGATACGCAGTATTTT. Its translation: CASSLLAGTPGTDTQYF.

This clone was found once. The chain has TRBV10-2 and TRBJ2-1; 8 bases line up with TRBD2. The CDR3 extends over 15 amino acids. Trimming removed 10 bases from V and 7 bases from J; junction bases left unmatched: 15. In germline, CDR1 is WSHSY, CDR2 SAAADI. The CDR3 sequence: CATDNLAGLGNEQFF. The CDR3 coding sequence is TGCGCCACCGACAATCTAGCGGGTCTTGGGAATGAGCAGTTCTTC.

The chain couples TRBV7-9 to TRBJ1-1, with D hard to call. The CDR3 has 12 residues. With 1 base removed from V and 5 bases from J, the gap between germline ends came to 5 bases. Germline-derived CDR1 and CDR2 are SEHNR and FQNEAQ (reference sequence). The CDR3 nucleotides read TGTGCCAGCAGCTTAGGGTCAACTGAAGCTTTCTTT. This gives the protein CASSLGSTEAFF.

V is TRBV7-2 and J is TRBJ1-1; D is unclear. Germline lookup yields CDR1 SGHTA and CDR2 FQGNSA. The ends were cut back, 1 base at V and 9 bases at J, with 9 bases in the middle. The length of the CDR3 is 12 residues. CDR3: CASSLGGSQAFF. CDR3 DNA: TGTGCCAGCAGCTTAGGAGGCAGCCAAGCTTTCTTT. Filled out from reference TRBV7-2 and TRBJ1-1, the complete variable domain reads GAGVSQSPSNKVTEKGKDVELRCDPISGHTALYWYRQSLGQGLEFLIYFQGNSAPDKSGLPSDRFSAERTGGSVSTLTIQRTQQEDSAVYLCASSLGGSQAFFGQGTRLTVV.

The chain couples TRBV29-1 to TRBJ1-4, with D uncertain. V dropped 6 bases and J dropped 7 bases, with 18 bases sitting between them. The CDR3 runs 14 residues. Germline V CDR1 and CDR2: SQVTM, ANQGSEA. The DNA for the CDR3 is TGCAGCGTCGGCCGAGTGGAGGATCCTGAAAAACTGTTTTTT. It encodes CSVGRVEDPEKLFF.

The chain recombines TRBV9 with TRBJ1-1; D gene unclear. The CDR3 runs 17 residues. The germline gives CDR1 SGDLS, CDR2 YYNGEE. V lost 4 bases and J 0 bases, leaving 19 bases between the germline ends. CDR3 sequence: CASSMDSSGRLNTEAFF. CDR3 in DNA: TGTGCCAGCAGCATGGACTCAAGCGGCAGATTGAACACTGAAGCTTTCTTT.

The J gene is TRBJ2-1, the V gene TRBV7-3; tentative D call: TRBD1 (5 bases). Germline CDR1 SGHTA, CDR2 FQGTGA. Deletions cut 2 bases from V and 12 bases from J, with 8 bases between. The CDR3 extends over 11 amino acids. The CDR3 bases are TGTGCCAGCAGCTTAGGTCAGGGGCAGTTCTTC. Translated: CASSLGQGQFF.

The rearrangement joins TRBV10-2 to TRBJ1-2, with D hard to call. V was cut by 5 bases and J by 1 base, with 8 bases left in between. The CDR3 is made up of 13 amino acids. The germline gives CDR1 WSHSY, CDR2 SAAADI. CDR3 in amino acids: CASSWTDNYGYTF. The CDR3 coding sequence is TGCGCCAGCAGTTGGACGGATAACTATGGCTACACCTTC.

In its sample, this clone is medium-sized. Other nucleotide sequences from this sample produce the same CDR3. V and J are TRBV15 and TRBJ1-1; a weak D match, TRBD1 (5 bases). Per germline, CDR1 LNHNV and CDR2 YYDKDF (reference sequence). CDR3 size: 14 residues. The V end was cut by 4 bases, the J end by 5 bases, with 14 bases between. CDR3 in DNA: TGTGCCACCAGCACGGGGGGTCTAAGTACTGAAGCTTTCTTT. This encodes CATSTGGLSTEAFF.

This rearrangement joins TRBV6-5 to TRBJ2-7; D is perhaps TRBD1 (6 bases). Germline lookup yields CDR1 MNHEY and CDR2 SVGAGI. This CDR3 is built from 15 residues. V lost 0 bases to trimming and J lost 6 bases, with 15 bases between them. CDR3 residues: CASSYSKSGAGEQYF. As DNA, the CDR3 is TGTGCCAGCAGTTACTCGAAGTCAGGGGCGGGCGAGCAGTACTTC.

This clone was detected only once. V usage is TRBV11-2 and J usage is TRBJ2-5; TRBD2 aligns across 10 bases. Unmatched junction bases numbered 12, after V lost 2 bases and J lost 3 bases. The CDR3 sequence is 18 residues long. Germline V gene lookup returns CDR1 SGHAT and CDR2 FQNNGV. For the CDR3, the DNA is TGTGCCAGCAGCTTACCACATCTAGCGGGGGCCCGAAAAGAGACCCAGTACTTC. This sequence encodes CASSLPHLAGARKETQYF.

Note on this clone: Its ends do not fully match the called genes, so a read error is possible. This chain connects TRBV30 to TRBJ1-1; the D is unclear. Germline loops: CDR1 GTSNPN, CDR2 SVGIG (reference sequence). This CDR3 is 8 amino acids long. CDR3 nucleotide sequence: TGTGCCCTGGAAGGAGGAGGGTTT. This gives the protein CALEGGGF.

The V call is TRBV10-3, the J call TRBJ2-2; 7 bases are shared with TRBD2. Germline CDR1 is ENHRY and CDR2 is SYGVKD. This CDR3 spans 16 amino acids. The ends lost 2 bases at V and 3 bases at J; junction bases unmatched: 6. The CDR3 nucleotides read TGTGCCATCAGTGAGCCTGGACTAGTGGACACCGGGGAGCTGTTTTTT. This encodes CAISEPGLVDTGELFF.

The CDR3 protein is CASSLLGESWVTDTQYF. The CDR3 DNA is TGTGCCAGCAGCTTACTAGGGGAGAGTTGGGTCACAGATACGCAGTATTTT. The chain couples TRBV7-2 to TRBJ2-3; D tentatively reads TRBD1 or TRBD2 (5 bases each). V was clipped by 2 bases and J by 2 bases, with 17 bases between them. CDR3 length: 17 amino acids. Germline V gives CDR1 SGHTA, CDR2 FQGNSA. The variable domain in full, with the rest retrieved from reference TRBV7-2 and TRBJ2-3, is GAGVSQSPSNKVTEKGKDVELRCDPISGHTALYWYRQSLGQGLEFLIYFQGNSAPDKSGLPSDRFSAERTGGSVSTLTIQRTQQEDSAVYLCASSLLGESWVTDTQYFGPGTRLTVL.

The chain couples TRBV6-5 to TRBJ2-5, with 10 nucleotides matching TRBD2. CDR1 is MNHEY, CDR2 SVGAGI, per germline. J lost 5 bases, V lost 6 bases, and 9 bases had no gene match. The CDR3 has 15 residues. In nucleotides, the CDR3 is TGTGCCAGCAGCGCCGGGACTAGCGATAGGGAGACCCAGTACTTC. This sequence encodes CASSAGTSDRETQYF.

About this clone itself: The sample contains more than one DNA sequence encoding this CDR3. The chain joins TRBV4-3 to TRBJ2-3; TRBD2 matches 11 bases. V lost 3 bases, J lost 0 bases, and 2 bases stayed unmatched. CDR3 length: 16 residues. CDR1 and CDR2 from the germline V gene are LGHNA and YSLEER. In DNA form, the CDR3 reads TGCGCCAGCAGCCAGGGGACTAGCGGAAGCACAGATACGCAGTATTTT. This sequence encodes CASSQGTSGSTDTQYF.

This clone was picked up one time. V gene TRBV7-3 combines with J gene TRBJ2-1; 8 bases are a match to TRBD1. Germline lookup yields CDR1 SGHTA and CDR2 FQGTGA. The CDR3 totals 17 residues. V was pared by 4 bases and J by 5 bases, with 13 bases of the junction left unmatched. CDR3: CASSSRPDRARDNEQFF. The CDR3 DNA is TGTGCCAGCAGCTCCCGACCGGACAGGGCCAGAGACAATGAGCAGTTCTTC.

This clone was recorded a few times. V gene TRBV6-5 combines with J gene TRBJ1-1; the D is unclear. The CDR3 runs 11 residues. V lost 2 bases to trimming and J lost 4 bases, with 2 bases between them. Germline CDR1 MNHEY, CDR2 SVGAGI. CDR3 sequence reads: CASSYGTEAFF. DNA for the CDR3: TGTGCCAGCAGTTACGGCACTGAAGCTTTCTTT.

This clone was seen only once. The chain joins TRBV4-3 to TRBJ2-3; D not certain. Trimming cost V 4 bases and J 1 base, with 6 bases left between them. Germline values: CDR1 LGHNA, CDR2 YSLEER. The CDR3 totals 13 residues. CDR3: CASSRFGTDTQYF. CDR3 coding DNA: TGCGCCAGCAGCCGTTTCGGCACAGATACGCAGTATTTT.

V and J are TRBV30 and TRBJ2-7; D might be TRBD1 (5 bases). Germline-derived CDR1 and CDR2 are GTSNPN and SVGIG (reference sequence). Trimming took off 2 bases at V and 1 base at J, with 9 bases between the two ends. The CDR3 totals 13 residues. This chain's CDR3 is CAWSRGSSYEQYF. DNA for the CDR3: TGTGCCTGGAGTAGGGGCAGTTCCTACGAGCAGTACTTC.

J is TRBJ2-1 and V is TRBV27, with 7 bases fitting TRBD2. V gave up 5 bases and J gave up 9 bases; unmatched junction bases: 13. The CDR3 consists of 15 residues. Germline V lookup: CDR1 MNHEY, CDR2 SMNVEV (reference sequence). Here the CDR3 DNA reads TGTGCCAGCAGTGTGCGGGAGTTTAGGGTTGGTGAGCAGTTCTTC. Its protein product is CASSVREFRVGEQFF.

The sample holds many counts of this clone. The genes are TRBV11-2 and TRBJ2-3; TRBD2 aligns across 9 bases. The germline V gene encodes CDR1 SGHAT and CDR2 FQNNGV. Trimming removed 5 bases from V and 1 base from J; junction bases left unmatched: 1. This CDR3 has 14 residues. The DNA of the CDR3 is TGTGCCAGCAGCCGACTAGCGGGCACAGATACGCAGTATTTT. Its translation is CASSRLAGTDTQYF.

This chain uses TRBV5-4 with TRBJ2-1; 10 bases fit TRBD1. The ends lost 4 bases at V and 7 bases at J; junction bases unmatched: 17. Germline V gene lookup returns CDR1 SGHNT and CDR2 YYREEE (reference sequence). CDR3 length: 18 amino acids. CDR3 nucleotides: TGTGCCAGCAGCAAAGAAGACCGGGACAGGGGAGGGTGGAATGAGCAGTTCTTC. Protein: CASSKEDRDRGGWNEQFF.

The rearrangement links TRBV5-1 to TRBJ2-1; a weak D match, TRBD2 (6 bases). There are 17 residues in the CDR3. Per the germline V gene, CDR1 is SGHRS and CDR2 is YFSETQ. Trimming removed 1 base from V and 3 bases from J, with 17 bases in between. In DNA form, the CDR3 reads TGCGCCAGCAGCTTGTCGTATCTTGAGGGACTCTACAATGAGCAGTTCTTC. Translated: CASSLSYLEGLYNEQFF.

The rearrangement joins TRBV14 to TRBJ1-1, with D tentatively TRBD1 (5 bases). Germline assignment: CDR1 SGHDN and CDR2 FVKESK. Trimming removed 3 bases at V and 6 bases at J, with 11 bases between. This CDR3 region has 13 residues. CDR3 coding DNA: TGTGCCAGCAGCCAGACAGAAATGGCTGAAGCTTTCTTT. Encoded protein: CASSQTEMAEAFF.